This T cell receptor beta chain was captured by sequencing in a study of blood T cell repertoires in COVID-19. Study-level information: Researchers got acute and convalescent COVID-19 samples from the United States, Italy and Spain. PBMCs, B-cell-depleted T cells, or T cells provided the cDNA or gDNA that made up the material.

Original processing methods: Researchers report that nucleated cell counts were estimated from reference gene primer amplification. The method was immunoSEQ multiplex PCR; TCRdb's version includes in-frame clones alone and lacks a portion of them. For V, J and clone size, that table is used; D and trimming come from the DNA. The sample contains 60,000 to 65,000 clones, over 75% of which appear only once. The CDR3 length is 15 residues. Germline V CDR1 and CDR2: LNHDA, SQIVND (reference sequence). J was trimmed by 4 bases and V by 5 bases; bases with no gene match: 9. Sequenced: peripheral blood. The TCR originated in a man over 45 with active COVID-19. The chain joins TRBV19 to TRBJ1-2; 8 bases match TRBD1. The CDR3: CASSSGQGFSYGYTF. As DNA, the CDR3 is TGTGCCAGTAGTTCCGGACAGGGTTTCTCCTATGGCTACACCTTC.